This T cell receptor (beta chain) was sequenced in a study of T cell repertoires in cytomegalovirus infection. Study in general: CMV infection and matching HLA type were both indicated by public TCR beta signatures.

Germline V gene sequence: CDR1 ENHRY, CDR2 SYGVKD. CDR3 length: 14 residues. The V gene end was trimmed by 6 bases and the J gene end by 7 bases; junction bases not matched to a gene: 8. Regarding this clonotype: What it recognizes is unknown.

MiXCR, applied by TCRdb to the reads, yields one record per CDR3 protein. The sample yields 400,000 to 550,000 distinct CDR3 sequences, approximately 10% seen once. Broader study findings: The cumulative frequency of public TCR beta families distinguished individuals who carried CMV together with the relevant HLA. It was HLA-C-restricted CMV-specific TCR beta clonotypes that dominated the response ex vivo.

The sample was PBMCs. The TCR comes from a human donor in good health (CMV status not recorded). Some clones in this sample may be carry-over from other donors' samples. This chain uses TRBV10-3 with TRBJ1-4, with 7 bases that match TRBD1. CDR3 DNA sequence: TGTGCCATCAGCGGGCCCCCAGGGGGTGAAAAACTGTTTTTT. The encoded protein is CAISGPPGGEKLFF.